Sequencing of this T cell receptor (beta chain) was carried out in a study of cytomegalovirus exposure and HLA in healthy donors. In the PCR, 60 Vbeta and 13 Jbeta primers were used. Profiling relied on immunoSEQ multiplex PCR, and the TCRdb table lists in-frame clones only, not all of them. The sample contains around 110,000 clones, approximately 70% of which appear only once. CDR1 GTSNPN and CDR2 SVGIG come from the germline V gene (reference sequence). V was shortened by 3 bases and J by 0 bases, with 6 bases between the two germline ends. CDR3 length: 13 residues. This chain uses TRBV30 with TRBJ2-1; D unclear. Sequences were obtained from PBMCs. This clonotype was sampled from a boy aged 5 to 17 in good health and CMV-seronegative. For the CDR3, the DNA is TGTGCCTGGAGACCGGGCTCCTACAATGAGCAGTTCTTC. Its translation: CAWRPGSYNEQFF.